One and the same sample provided the 27 T cell receptor beta chains below, sequenced in a study of T cell responses to AZD1222 COVID-19 vaccine. Data came from immunoSEQ multiplex PCR; TCRdb stores just in-frame clones and leaves some out. The table has about 130,000 clones, 70% to 90% seen once. The sample in question was peripheral blood, obtained on day 0 of AZD1222 vaccination. These receptors came from an adult in good health.

V and J are TRBV14 and TRBJ2-3, with D perhaps matching TRBD1 (5 bases). Trimming left V 2 bases short and J 3 bases short, with 12 bases between. This CDR3 region has 15 residues. Germline assignment: CDR1 SGHDN and CDR2 FVKESK. The CDR3, as DNA: TGTGCCAGCAGCCAACAGCAGGGAAGAACAGATACGCAGTATTTT. It is translated as CASSQQQGRTDTQYF.

V and J are TRBV27 and TRBJ2-1, with D unclear. Trimming took off 6 bases at V and 0 bases at J, with 12 bases between the two ends. The germline V gene encodes CDR1 MNHEY and CDR2 SMNVEV (reference sequence). The CDR3 has 15 amino acids. This chain's CDR3 is CASRLNLDSYNEQFF. CDR3 coding DNA: TGTGCCAGCAGACTTAACCTGGACTCCTACAATGAGCAGTTCTTC.

The chain uses TRBV2 and TRBJ2-2; 10 bases agree with TRBD1. CDR1 and CDR2 (germline): SNHLY, FYNNEI. V trimming: 7 bases; J trimming: 8 bases; junction bases outside the gene matches: 13. The CDR3 has 16 residues. CDR3 bases: TGTGCCAGCAAGCCCCCCGGGACAGGGGCGATGGGGGAGCTGTTTTTT. Its protein product is CASKPPGTGAMGELFF.

J is TRBJ2-5 and V is TRBV19, with D maybe TRBD1 (6 bases). Germline V gene lookup returns CDR1 LNHDA and CDR2 SQIVND (reference sequence). This CDR3 is built from 16 residues. Trimming cost V 1 base and J 1 base, with 13 bases left between them. The CDR3 region has the DNA TGTGCCAGTAGTATAGGGACAGTTGTTCTCCAAGAGACCCAGTACTTC. Amino acids: CASSIGTVVLQETQYF.

The chain has TRBV6-5 and TRBJ1-2, with TRBD1 matching 9 bases. Germline V CDR1 and CDR2: MNHEY, SVGAGI. J was trimmed by 7 bases and V by 3 bases; bases with no gene match: 6. This CDR3 has 14 residues. DNA of the CDR3: TGTGCCAGCAGTTATCAACAGGGGGCGGCTGGCTACACCTTC. Amino acids: CASSYQQGAAGYTF.

The CDR3 region has the DNA TGTGCCAGCGCCGCCGCCACGACGAGCACAGATACGCAGTATTTT. It encodes CASAAATTSTDTQYF. The chain recombines TRBV11-2 with TRBJ2-3; D remains unclear. The CDR3 runs 15 residues. Trimming took off 8 bases at V and 0 bases at J, with 15 bases between the two ends. Germline assignment: CDR1 SGHAT and CDR2 FQNNGV. The full variable domain, in which reference TRBV11-2 and TRBJ2-3 provide the parts outside the CDR3, is EAGVAQSPRYKIIEKRQSVAFWCNPISGHATLYWYQQILGQGPKLLIQFQNNGVVDDSQLPKDRFSAERLKGVDSTLKIQPAKLEDSAVYLCASAAATTSTDTQYFGPGTRLTVL.

V and J are TRBV5-1 and TRBJ1-4; D is perhaps TRBD1 (6 bases). CDR1 SGHRS and CDR2 YFSETQ come from the germline V gene. The CDR3 sequence is 15 residues long. Trimming took off 3 bases at V and 4 bases at J, with 13 bases between the two ends. In nucleotides, the CDR3 is TGCGCCAGCAGCTCTCTAGGGGGAGGTAATGAAAAACTGTTTTTT. It translates to CASSSLGGGNEKLFF.

The rearrangement joins TRBV5-1 to TRBJ2-3, with D perhaps matching TRBD1 (6 bases). This CDR3 is 15 amino acids long. The ends were cut back, 4 bases at V and 2 bases at J, with 14 bases in the middle. CDR1 is SGHRS, CDR2 YFSETQ, per germline. The DNA of the CDR3 is TGCGCCAGCAGCCTAGGGGACAAACCCACAGATACGCAGTATTTT. Protein sequence: CASSLGDKPTDTQYF.

The chain has TRBV3-1 (or the pseudogene TRBV3-2) and TRBJ1-1, with D hard to call. The CDR3 has 15 residues. From germline, CDR1 is LGHDT and CDR2 YNNKEL (reference sequence). Trimming removed 7 bases at V and 1 base at J, with 16 bases between. CDR3 in DNA: TGTGCCAGCACCCATGGAGGACCAAGGAACACTGAAGCTTTCTTT. Translated, it gives CASTHGGPRNTEAFF.

The chain links TRBV9 to TRBJ2-6; maybe TRBD1 (5 bases). The CDR3 runs to 15 residues. CDR1 SGDLS and CDR2 YYNGEE come from the germline V gene. V was pared by 3 bases and J by 4 bases, with 11 bases between. In DNA form, the CDR3 reads TGTGCCAGCAGCGAAGCAGGGCCCGGGGCCAACGTCCTGACTTTC. Amino acids: CASSEAGPGANVLTF.

V is TRBV5-6 and J is TRBJ1-2; 8 positions match TRBD1. The V gene end was trimmed by 4 bases and the J gene end by 3 bases; junction bases not matched to a gene: 5. Germline V gives CDR1 SGHDT, CDR2 YYEEEE. This CDR3 region has 14 residues. The CDR3 spells CASSPQGADYGYTF. In DNA, the CDR3 is TGTGCCAGCAGCCCTCAGGGGGCGGACTATGGCTACACCTTC.

The chain carries TRBV11-3 and TRBJ2-3; tentative D call: TRBD2 (5 bases). Looked up from germline, CDR1 is SGHNT and CDR2 is YENEEA. The CDR3 is 13 residues long. Trimming stripped 2 bases from V and 7 bases from J, with 10 bases between. Written as DNA, the CDR3 is TGTGCCAGCAGCTTACTGTCGGGGAATACGCAGTATTTT. Its protein product is CASSLLSGNTQYF.

The CDR3 spells CASSRSVYNEQFF. CDR3 sequence (DNA): TGCGCCAGCAGTCGGTCAGTCTACAATGAGCAGTTCTTC. The V call is TRBV23-1, the J call TRBJ2-1, with D uncertain. TRBV23-1 is an open reading frame whose function is uncertain. The CDR3 is 13 residues long. Trimming left V 4 bases short and J 3 bases short, with 7 bases between.

The chain couples TRBV5-1 to TRBJ2-2; 7 nucleotides agree with TRBD2. J was trimmed by 4 bases and V by 4 bases; bases with no gene match: 10. The germline CDR1 and CDR2 sequences are SGHRS and YFSETQ. The CDR3 consists of 16 residues. This CDR3 is CASSPLAGESTGELFF. The CDR3 coding sequence is TGCGCCAGCAGCCCGCTTGCGGGGGAGTCCACCGGGGAGCTGTTTTTT.

This chain links TRBV12-3 or TRBV12-4 with TRBJ2-1; the D gene is possibly TRBD2 (6 bases). V gave up 6 bases and J gave up 9 bases, with 15 bases separating them. CDR3 length: 13 residues. The CDR3 region is CASSRDSQGEQFF. Written as DNA, the CDR3 is TGTGCCAGCAGCAGGGACTCCCAAGGTGAGCAGTTCTTC.

This clone was counted only a few times. The V gene is TRBV2, the J gene TRBJ1-1; D ambiguous. Between the trimmed V and J ends, which lost 8 bases and 2 bases, there was a span of 9 bases. CDR1 and CDR2 from the germline V gene are SNHLY and FYNNEI. The length of the CDR3 is 12 residues. Here the CDR3 DNA reads TGTGCCAGCGACATGGGAAACACTGAAGCTTTCTTT. Translation gives CASDMGNTEAFF. The full variable domain, completed using reference TRBV2 and TRBJ1-1, is EPEVTQTPSHQVTQMGQEVILRCVPISNHLYFYWYRQILGQKVEFLVSFYNNEISEKSEIFDDQFSVERPDGSNFTLKIRSTKLEDSAMYFCASDMGNTEAFFGQGTRLTVV.

The chain recombines TRBV5-4 with TRBJ1-1; possibly TRBD1 for D (5 bases). The CDR3 is 13 residues long. V dropped 3 bases and J dropped 6 bases, with 12 bases sitting between them. Germline V gives CDR1 SGHNT, CDR2 YYREEE (reference sequence). The chain's CDR3 is CASSSAGRPEAFF. CDR3 DNA: TGTGCCAGCAGCTCGGCAGGGAGACCTGAAGCTTTCTTT.

The genes are TRBV5-1 and TRBJ2-3; D might be TRBD2 (5 bases). The CDR3 is made up of 19 amino acids. V was trimmed by 4 bases and J by 1 base, leaving 25 bases between them. Germline V gene lookup returns CDR1 SGHRS and CDR2 YFSETQ. The chain's CDR3 is CASSPGRRGERYGTDTQYF. The CDR3, as DNA: TGCGCCAGCAGCCCGGGAAGACGGGGTGAACGCTACGGCACAGATACGCAGTATTTT.

J is TRBJ1-2 and V is TRBV14; 7 bases match TRBD1. V was pared by 4 bases and J by 4 bases, with 3 bases of the junction left unmatched. The germline CDR1 and CDR2 sequences are SGHDN and FVKESK. This CDR3 has 13 residues. The CDR3 region is CASSLRTGYGYTF. The CDR3 DNA is TGTGCCAGCAGCCTACGGACAGGCTATGGCTACACCTTC.

The table lists this clone with a count of one. This sequence joins TRBV30 and TRBJ1-6, with D perhaps matching TRBD1 (5 bases). This CDR3 is 16 amino acids long. The V end lost 2 bases, the J end lost 6 bases, and 17 bases lay between the germline ends. The germline V gene encodes CDR1 GTSNPN and CDR2 SVGIG (reference sequence). The CDR3 reads CAWSPRRGSPNSPLHF. CDR3 bases: TGTGCCTGGAGTCCACGCCGGGGCTCTCCTAATTCACCCCTCCACTTT.

The chain joins TRBV15 to TRBJ1-2; TRBD1 might be the D (5 bases). Trimming pared 0 bases from V and 11 bases from J, leaving 10 bases between. This CDR3 comprises 12 residues. Germline CDR1 reads LNHNV; CDR2 reads YYDKDF (reference sequence). CDR3 DNA: TGTGCCACCAGCAGAGATATTTCAGGGTACACCTTC. It is translated as CATSRDISGYTF.

The chain is built from TRBV9 and TRBJ2-7, with 8 bases matching TRBD2. Germline V gives CDR1 SGDLS, CDR2 YYNGEE. The J segment lost 1 base and the V segment lost 0 bases, leaving 9 bases of the junction unmatched. The CDR3 length is 17 residues. The CDR3 DNA sequence: TGTGCCAGCAGCGTAGATCCGGGAGGGCTGGGATCCTACGAGCAGTACTTC. Amino acids: CASSVDPGGLGSYEQYF.

This CDR3 is CATPSPSTGGHGYTF. In DNA, the CDR3 is TGTGCCACCCCTTCTCCCTCGACAGGGGGCCATGGCTACACCTTC. The rearrangement joins TRBV24-1 to TRBJ1-2; 10 bases are shared with TRBD1. V shed 9 bases, J shed 6 bases, and the junction held 12 bases outside the gene matches. Per the germline V gene, CDR1 is KGHDR and CDR2 is SFDVKD. There are 15 residues in the CDR3.

The chain links TRBV15 to TRBJ2-4, with 7 bases matching TRBD2. The CDR3 runs 14 residues. The germline gives CDR1 LNHNV, CDR2 YYDKDF (reference sequence). Trimming cost V 5 bases and J 5 bases; bases outside gene matches: 6. CDR3 in amino acids: CATSPQGGENIQYF. CDR3 nucleotides: TGTGCCACCAGCCCCCAGGGAGGGGAAAACATTCAGTACTTC.

The J gene is TRBJ1-2, the V gene TRBV11-2; D is unresolved. Germline assignment: CDR1 SGHAT and CDR2 FQNNGV. The CDR3 loop spans 15 amino acids. V lost 0 bases and J 3 bases, leaving 11 bases between the germline ends. In DNA, the CDR3 is TGTGCCAGCAGCTTAGATCCCGCAGGTTACTATGGCTACACCTTC. It encodes CASSLDPAGYYGYTF. Supplemented by reference TRBV11-2 and TRBJ1-2, the full variable domain reads EAGVAQSPRYKIIEKRQSVAFWCNPISGHATLYWYQQILGQGPKLLIQFQNNGVVDDSQLPKDRFSAERLKGVDSTLKIQPAKLEDSAVYLCASSLDPAGYYGYTFGSGTRLTVV.

The chain employs TRBV11-3 and TRBJ1-1; 8 bases agree with TRBD1. From germline, CDR1 is SGHNT and CDR2 YENEEA. CDR3 size: 13 residues. V lost 8 bases, J lost 1 base, and 3 bases stayed unmatched. The CDR3 bases are TGTGCCAGCGGAGACAGGGGGAACACTGAAGCTTTCTTT. Amino acids: CASGDRGNTEAFF.

This chain connects TRBV9 to TRBJ2-7; D unclear. The germline gives CDR1 SGDLS, CDR2 YYNGEE. The CDR3 has 16 residues. V gave up 2 bases and J gave up 0 bases, with 15 bases separating them. CDR3 sequence: CASSVPLLSGSYEQYF. The CDR3 nucleotides are TGTGCCAGCAGCGTTCCTCTACTCTCGGGCTCCTACGAGCAGTACTTC.